This T cell receptor beta chain was documented in a study of shared clonotypes between healthy human individuals. TCRdb's table, derived via immunoSEQ multiplex PCR, lists solely in-frame clones and lacks some. This table holds more than 2,000,000 clones, 90% to 95% found once. This clone was observed once. The ends were cut back, 4 bases at V and 4 bases at J, with 13 bases in the middle. The CDR3 spans 15 residues. Looked up from germline, CDR1 is MGHRA and CDR2 is YSYEKL. The clonotype originates from a man younger than 35 in good health. The sequenced material came from naive CD4+ T cells sorted from blood. Subset in this sample: CD45RA+ positively selected. The J gene is TRBJ1-4, the V gene TRBV4-1; D perhaps matches TRBD1 (5 bases). In DNA, the CDR3 is TGCGCCAGCAGCCCGTCGGGGGTCAGTAATGAAAAACTGTTTTTT. It is translated as CASSPSGVSNEKLFF.